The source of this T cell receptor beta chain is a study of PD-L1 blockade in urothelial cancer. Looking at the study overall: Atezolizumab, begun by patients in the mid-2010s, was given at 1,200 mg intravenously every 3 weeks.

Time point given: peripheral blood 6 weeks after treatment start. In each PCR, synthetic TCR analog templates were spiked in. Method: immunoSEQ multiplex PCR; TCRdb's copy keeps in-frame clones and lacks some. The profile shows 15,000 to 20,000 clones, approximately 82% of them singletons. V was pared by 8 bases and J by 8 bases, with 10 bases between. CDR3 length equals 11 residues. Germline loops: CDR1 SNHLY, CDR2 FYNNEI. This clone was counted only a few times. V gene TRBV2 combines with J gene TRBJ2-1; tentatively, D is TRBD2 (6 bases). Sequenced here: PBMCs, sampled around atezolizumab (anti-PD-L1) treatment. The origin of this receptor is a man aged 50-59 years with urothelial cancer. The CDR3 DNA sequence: TGTGCCAGCGGAGGGGCCCATGAGCAGTTCTTC. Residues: CASGGAHEQFF.